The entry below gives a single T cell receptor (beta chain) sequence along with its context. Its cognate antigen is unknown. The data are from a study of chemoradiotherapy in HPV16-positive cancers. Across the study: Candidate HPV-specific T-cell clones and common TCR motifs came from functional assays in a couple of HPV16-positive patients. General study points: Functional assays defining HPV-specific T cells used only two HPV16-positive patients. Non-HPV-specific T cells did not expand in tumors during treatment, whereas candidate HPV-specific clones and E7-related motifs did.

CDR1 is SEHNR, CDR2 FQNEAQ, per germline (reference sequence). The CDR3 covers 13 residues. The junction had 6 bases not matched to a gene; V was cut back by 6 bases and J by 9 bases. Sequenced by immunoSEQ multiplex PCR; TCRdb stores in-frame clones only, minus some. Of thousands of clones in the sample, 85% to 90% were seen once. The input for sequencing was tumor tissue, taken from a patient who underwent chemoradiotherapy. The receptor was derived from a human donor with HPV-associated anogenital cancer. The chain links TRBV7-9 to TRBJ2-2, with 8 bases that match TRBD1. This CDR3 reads CASSQPGGRELFF. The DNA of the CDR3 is TGTGCCAGCAGTCAACCAGGGGGCAGGGAGCTGTTTTTT.